This T cell receptor beta chain is drawn from a study of molecular identifiers for immune sequencing clone quantification (dated by TCRdb to the late 2010s). Context from the whole study: For a replicate experiment, RNA from roughly 20,000 or 100,000 naive CD8 T cells was divided into five aliquots, and four of the five aliquots were sequenced. This methods study used CD8 T cells to benchmark TCR RNA copy counting and molecular-identifier clustering-based TCR repertoire sequencing (MIDCIRS). What the research found in general, with its limitations: Modeling gave 3 to 3.5 recovered TCR RNA copies per cell versus 8 to 10 by digital PCR, implying 25% to 30% capture efficiency. Highly expanded clone sizes could be underestimated because identical TCR molecules may share a barcode. Even against a background of 850,000 to 1,000,000 naive CD8 T cells, spiked-in Jurkat TCR RNA amounting to a single cell's worth was reported to be detectable. Clones above 20 RNA copies held over 98% of molecules in CMV-specific effector cells but under 1% in naive cells. When barcode sub-clustering was left out, chimeric consensus sequences inflated TCR diversity, with chimeras reaching as high as 47%. Naive libraries contained spiked-in Jurkat TCR RNA (roughly ten copies' worth), which is not part of the donor repertoire.

Libraries of naive CD8 T cells were built from approximately 20,000 to 1,000,000 sorted cells, with 10%, 30% or 50% of the purified RNA used. On a BD FACSAria II, naive CD8 T cells were FACS-sorted as CD8+CD4-CCR7+CD45RA+ and collected into RLT Plus buffer. Detection sensitivity was tested by spiking Jurkat RNA equal to ten TCR copies' worth into samples containing about 19,000-1,000,000 naive CD8 T cells. CD8 T cells were enriched using RosetteSep CD8+ T Cell Enrichment Cocktail and Ficoll-Paque, and the enriched cells then underwent ACK red cell lysis. Relative to germline, V is 4 bases shorter and J is 3 bases shorter, with 7 bases between their ends. CDR1 and CDR2, per the germline V gene, are ENHRY and SYGVKD. The CDR3 covers 12 residues, taking in both the cysteine and the phenylalanine. The DNA shown is the 36-base CDR3, in frame from base 1. The library was built by means of PCR. Sequencing relied on an Illumina HiSeq 4000. Bulk TCR libraries were made following a previously described method, with the TCR primers given in Table S5. Total RNA was purified with the Qiagen AllPrep DNA/RNA kit. Before analysis, reads from multiple sequencing runs of the same library were pooled. The authors' analysis ran thus. Reads were retained only if their TCR constant sequence matched exactly, and those retained reads were trimmed to 150 nt and grouped according to their 12-nt molecular barcodes. Within each barcode group, reads were sub-clustered at a 15% Levenshtein threshold, and quality-weighted consensus sequences were built per RNA molecule. Non-functional sequences were discarded, and so were lower-count sequences lying one edit away from another sequence. Based on a fit of two negative binomial distributions, barcode sub-clusters having less than 20% of the maximum read count were discarded. The raw public data were reprocessed by TCRdb itself: fastp quality trimming at Q25, MiXCR clonotype calling, in-frame beta chains only. For every CDR3 protein sequence, its rows merge into one entry that carries the most common genes and DNA. None of the V and J calls come from the authors' own analysis; TCRdb made them. This sample holds under 650,000 distinct CDR3 sequences; just under 20% were observed only once. About 0.9% of the sample goes to the ten largest clones.

This clonotype occurred many times. The antigen this receptor binds is unknown. Base qualities were left out, and no much larger clone turns up one base away. The specimen was naive CD8+ T cells from blood, with Jurkat cell RNA spiked in. The cell subset or site label, as the study defines it: FACS-sorted CD8+CD4-CCR7+CD45RA+ naive T cells. The rearranged chain carries TRBV10-3 and TRBJ2-7; 6 matching bases give a weak D call of TRBD1. This TCR derives from a human donor in good health. Some libraries in this study had Jurkat cell RNA spiked in. CDR3 sequence: CAISATGYEQYF. In nucleotide form, the sequence is TGTGCCATCAGTGCGACAGGCTACGAGCAGTACTTC.